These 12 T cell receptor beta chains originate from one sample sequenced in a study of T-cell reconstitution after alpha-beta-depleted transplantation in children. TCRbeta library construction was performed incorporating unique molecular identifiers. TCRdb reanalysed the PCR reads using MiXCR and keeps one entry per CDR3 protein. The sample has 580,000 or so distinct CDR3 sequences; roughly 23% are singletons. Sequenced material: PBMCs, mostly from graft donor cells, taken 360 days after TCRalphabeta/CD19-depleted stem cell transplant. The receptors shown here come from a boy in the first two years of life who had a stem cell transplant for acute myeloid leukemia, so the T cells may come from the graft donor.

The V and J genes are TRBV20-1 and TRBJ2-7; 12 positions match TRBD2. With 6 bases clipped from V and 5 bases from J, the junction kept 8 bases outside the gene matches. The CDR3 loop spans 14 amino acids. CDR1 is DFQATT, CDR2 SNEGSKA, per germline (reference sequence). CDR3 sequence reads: CSAPTSGGHDEQYV. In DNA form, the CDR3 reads TGCAGTGCGCCGACTAGCGGGGGCCACGACGAGCAGTACGTC.

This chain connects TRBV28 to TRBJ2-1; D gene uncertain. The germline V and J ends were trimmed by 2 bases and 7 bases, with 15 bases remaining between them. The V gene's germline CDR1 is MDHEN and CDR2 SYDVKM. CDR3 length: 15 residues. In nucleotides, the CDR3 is TGTGCCAGCAGTTTAAGAGGACGGTCAATGAATGAGCAGTTCTTC. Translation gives CASSLRGRSMNEQFF.

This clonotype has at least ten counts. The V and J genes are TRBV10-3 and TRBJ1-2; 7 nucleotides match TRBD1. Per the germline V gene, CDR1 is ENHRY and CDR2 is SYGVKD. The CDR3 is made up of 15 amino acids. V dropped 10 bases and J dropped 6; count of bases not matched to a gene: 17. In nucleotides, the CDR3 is TGTGCCACCCGAGAAACAGGGGTTACCCCCGATGGCTACACCTTC. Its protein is CATRETGVTPDGYTF.

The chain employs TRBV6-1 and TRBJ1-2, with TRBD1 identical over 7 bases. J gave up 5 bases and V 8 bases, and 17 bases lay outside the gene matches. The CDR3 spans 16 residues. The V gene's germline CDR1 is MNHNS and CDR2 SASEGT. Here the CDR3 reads CASQPLEGAKIYGYTF. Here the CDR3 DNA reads TGTGCCAGCCAACCCTTGGAGGGGGCGAAAATTTATGGCTACACCTTC.

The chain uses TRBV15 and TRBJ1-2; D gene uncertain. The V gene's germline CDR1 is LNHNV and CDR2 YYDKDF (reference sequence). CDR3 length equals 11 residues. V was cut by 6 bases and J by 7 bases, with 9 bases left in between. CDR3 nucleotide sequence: TGTGCCACCAGAGGAGGGCTTGGCTACACCTTC. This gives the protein CATRGGLGYTF.

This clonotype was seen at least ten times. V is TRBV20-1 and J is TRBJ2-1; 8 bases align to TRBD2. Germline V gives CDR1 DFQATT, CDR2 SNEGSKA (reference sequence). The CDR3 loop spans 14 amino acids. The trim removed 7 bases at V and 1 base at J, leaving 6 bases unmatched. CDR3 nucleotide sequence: TGCAGTGTTGGCGGGGGGTCGTCCTACAATGAGCAGTTCTTC. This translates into CSVGGGSSYNEQFF.

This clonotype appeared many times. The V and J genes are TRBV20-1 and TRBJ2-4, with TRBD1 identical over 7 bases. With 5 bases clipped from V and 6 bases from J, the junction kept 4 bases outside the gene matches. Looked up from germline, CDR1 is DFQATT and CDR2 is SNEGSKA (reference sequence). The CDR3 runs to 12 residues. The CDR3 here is CSAPRTGNIQYF. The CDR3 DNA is TGCAGTGCTCCACGGACAGGAAACATTCAGTACTTC.

The CDR3 spells CSARGSGQGLGTQYF. The CDR3 DNA reads TGCAGTGCTAGAGGTTCGGGACAGGGTTTGGGCACGCAGTATTTT. The chain employs TRBV20-1 and TRBJ2-3; 9 bases are shared with TRBD1. V lost 1 base, J lost 9 bases, and 11 bases stayed unmatched. Germline V lookup: CDR1 DFQATT, CDR2 SNEGSKA (reference sequence). There are 15 residues in the CDR3.

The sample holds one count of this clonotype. The CDR3 DNA reads as TGTGCCAGCAGCACCAAAGGGTCTTTTATGGAGTTCTTC. Protein: CASSTKGSFMEFF. The chain employs TRBV5-5 and TRBJ2-1; unclear D gene. V was trimmed by 4 bases and J by 14 bases, leaving 19 bases between them. Germline-derived CDR1 and CDR2 are SGHKS and YYEKEE (reference sequence). The CDR3 length is 13 residues.

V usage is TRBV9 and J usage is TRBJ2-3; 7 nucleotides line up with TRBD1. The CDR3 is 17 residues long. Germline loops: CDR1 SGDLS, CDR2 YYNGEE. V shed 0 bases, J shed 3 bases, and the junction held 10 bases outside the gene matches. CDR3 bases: TGTGCCAGCAGCGTAGACCCAGGGGGTTATCTTACAGATACGCAGTATTTT. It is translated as CASSVDPGGYLTDTQYF.

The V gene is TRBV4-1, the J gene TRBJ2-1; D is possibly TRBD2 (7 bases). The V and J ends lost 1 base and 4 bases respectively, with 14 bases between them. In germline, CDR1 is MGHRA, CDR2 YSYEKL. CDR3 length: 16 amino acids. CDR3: CASSQVGGGSYNEQFF. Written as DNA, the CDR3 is TGCGCCAGCAGCCAAGTAGGGGGGGGCTCGTACAATGAGCAGTTCTTC.

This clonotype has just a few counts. DNA of the CDR3: TGTGCCAGCAGCCGGACAGGGCGAAATCAGCCCCAGCATTTT. Its translation is CASSRTGRNQPQHF. V gene TRBV14 combines with J gene TRBJ1-5; TRBD1 aligns across 8 bases. V was pared by 4 bases and J by 4 bases, with 3 bases of the junction left unmatched. Germline CDR1 SGHDN, CDR2 FVKESK. The CDR3 loop spans 14 amino acids.